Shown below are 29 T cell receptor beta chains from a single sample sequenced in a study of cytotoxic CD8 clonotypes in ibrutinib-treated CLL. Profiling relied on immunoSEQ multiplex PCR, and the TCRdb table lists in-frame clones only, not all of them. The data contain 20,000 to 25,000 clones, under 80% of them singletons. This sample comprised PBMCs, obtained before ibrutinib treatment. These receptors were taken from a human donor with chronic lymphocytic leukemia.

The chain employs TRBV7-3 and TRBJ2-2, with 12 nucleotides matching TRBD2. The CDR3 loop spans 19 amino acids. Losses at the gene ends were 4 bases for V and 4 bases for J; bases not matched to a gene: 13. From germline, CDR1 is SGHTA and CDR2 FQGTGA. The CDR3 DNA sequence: TGTGCCAGCAGCTCAAAGCGCCTAGCGGGAGGGCCGGCCACCGGGGAGCTGTTTTTT. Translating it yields CASSSKRLAGGPATGELFF.

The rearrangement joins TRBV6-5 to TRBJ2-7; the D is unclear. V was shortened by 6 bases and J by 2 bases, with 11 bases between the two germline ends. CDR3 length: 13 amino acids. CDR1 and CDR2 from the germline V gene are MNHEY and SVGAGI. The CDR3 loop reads CASSPEGPYEQYF. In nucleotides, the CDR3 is TGTGCCAGCAGCCCCGAAGGACCCTACGAGCAGTACTTC.

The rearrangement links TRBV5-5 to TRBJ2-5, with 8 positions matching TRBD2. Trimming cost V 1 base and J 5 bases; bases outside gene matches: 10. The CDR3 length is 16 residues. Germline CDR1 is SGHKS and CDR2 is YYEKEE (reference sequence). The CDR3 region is CASSLLPGGPQETQYF. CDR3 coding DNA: TGTGCCAGCAGCTTGTTACCGGGAGGGCCTCAGGAGACCCAGTACTTC.

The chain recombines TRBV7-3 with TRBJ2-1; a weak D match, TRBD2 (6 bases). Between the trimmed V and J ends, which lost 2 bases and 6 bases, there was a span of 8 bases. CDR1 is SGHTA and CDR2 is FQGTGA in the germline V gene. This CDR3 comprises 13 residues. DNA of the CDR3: TGTGCCAGCAGCTTAGGGACTGGCAATGAGCAGTTCTTC. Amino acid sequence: CASSLGTGNEQFF.

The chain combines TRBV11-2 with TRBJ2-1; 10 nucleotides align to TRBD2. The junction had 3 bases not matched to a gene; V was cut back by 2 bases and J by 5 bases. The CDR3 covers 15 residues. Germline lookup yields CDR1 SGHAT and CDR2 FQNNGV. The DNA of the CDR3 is TGTGCCAGCAGCTTACTAGCGGGAGCAAACAATGAGCAGTTCTTC. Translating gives CASSLLAGANNEQFF.

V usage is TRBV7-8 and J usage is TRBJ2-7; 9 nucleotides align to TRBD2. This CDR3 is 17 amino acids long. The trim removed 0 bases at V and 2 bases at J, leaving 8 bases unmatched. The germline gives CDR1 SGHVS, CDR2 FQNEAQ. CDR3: CASSLASVAGGTYEQYF. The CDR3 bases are TGTGCCAGCAGCTTAGCGTCGGTTGCGGGAGGGACCTACGAGCAGTACTTC.

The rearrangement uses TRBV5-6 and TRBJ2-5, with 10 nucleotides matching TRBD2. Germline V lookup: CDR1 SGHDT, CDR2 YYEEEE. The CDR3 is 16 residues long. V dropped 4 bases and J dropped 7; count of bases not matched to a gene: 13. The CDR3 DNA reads TGTGCCAGCAGCCTGCCAGCGGGAGGGCTGGAAGGGACCCAGTACTTC. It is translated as CASSLPAGGLEGTQYF.

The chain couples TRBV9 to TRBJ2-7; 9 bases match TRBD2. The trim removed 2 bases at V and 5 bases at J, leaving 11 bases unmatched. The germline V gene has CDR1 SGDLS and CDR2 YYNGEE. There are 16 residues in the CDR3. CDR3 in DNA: TGTGCCAGCAGCGTGGGGGACAGCGGGAGGCGGGACGAGCAGTACTTC. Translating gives CASSVGDSGRRDEQYF.

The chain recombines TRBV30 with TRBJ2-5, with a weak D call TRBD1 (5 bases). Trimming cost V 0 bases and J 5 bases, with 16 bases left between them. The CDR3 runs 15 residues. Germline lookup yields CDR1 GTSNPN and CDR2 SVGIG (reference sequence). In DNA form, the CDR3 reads TGTGCCTGGAGTGTAAAGGGGCTCCACTTTGAGACCCAGTACTTC. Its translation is CAWSVKGLHFETQYF.

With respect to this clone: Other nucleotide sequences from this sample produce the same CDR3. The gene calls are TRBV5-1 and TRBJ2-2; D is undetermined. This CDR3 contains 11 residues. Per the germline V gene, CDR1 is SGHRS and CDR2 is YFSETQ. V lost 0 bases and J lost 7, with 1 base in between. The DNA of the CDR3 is TGCGCCAGCAGCTTGGACGGGGAGCTGTTTTTT. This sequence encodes CASSLDGELFF.

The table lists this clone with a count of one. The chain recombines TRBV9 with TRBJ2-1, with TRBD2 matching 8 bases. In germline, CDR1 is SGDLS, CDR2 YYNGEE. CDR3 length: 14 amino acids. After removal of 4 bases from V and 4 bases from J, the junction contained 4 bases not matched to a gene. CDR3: CASSLLAEYNEQFF. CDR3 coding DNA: TGTGCCAGCAGCTTACTAGCGGAATACAATGAGCAGTTCTTC.

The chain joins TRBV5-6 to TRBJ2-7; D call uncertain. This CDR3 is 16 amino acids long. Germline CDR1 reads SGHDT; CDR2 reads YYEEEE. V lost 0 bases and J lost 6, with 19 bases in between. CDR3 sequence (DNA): TGTGCCAGCAGCTTGGACCTCCCAGGAGCTCCTACCGAGCAGTACTTC. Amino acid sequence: CASSLDLPGAPTEQYF. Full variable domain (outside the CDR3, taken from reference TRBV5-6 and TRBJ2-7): DAGVTQSPTHLIKTRGQQVTLRCSPKSGHDTVSWYQQALGQGPQFIFQYYEEEERQRGNFPDRFSGHQFPNYSSELNVNALLLGDSALYLCASSLDLPGAPTEQYFGPGTRLTVT.

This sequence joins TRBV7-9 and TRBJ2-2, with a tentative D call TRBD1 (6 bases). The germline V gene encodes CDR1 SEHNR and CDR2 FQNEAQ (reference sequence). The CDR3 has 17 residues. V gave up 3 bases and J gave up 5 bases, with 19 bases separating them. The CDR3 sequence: CASSFLVGAGETGELFF. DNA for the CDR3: TGTGCCAGCAGCTTTCTCGTGGGGGCAGGGGAAACCGGGGAGCTGTTTTTT.

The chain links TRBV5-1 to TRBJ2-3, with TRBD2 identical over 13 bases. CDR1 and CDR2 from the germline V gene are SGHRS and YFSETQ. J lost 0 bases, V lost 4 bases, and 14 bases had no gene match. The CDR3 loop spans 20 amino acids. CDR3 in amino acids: CASSHSQRTSGSRSTDTQYF. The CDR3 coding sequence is TGCGCCAGCAGCCATTCCCAACGGACTAGCGGGAGTCGAAGCACAGATACGCAGTATTTT.

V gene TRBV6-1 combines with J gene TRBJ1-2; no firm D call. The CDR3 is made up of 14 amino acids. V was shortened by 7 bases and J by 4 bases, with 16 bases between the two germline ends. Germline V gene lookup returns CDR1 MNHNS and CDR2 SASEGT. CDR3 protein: CASTLWENGYGYTF. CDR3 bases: TGTGCCAGCACTCTTTGGGAGAATGGCTATGGCTACACCTTC.

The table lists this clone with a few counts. The CDR3 sequence is CASSESGLGKQYF. In DNA form, the CDR3 reads TGCGCCAGCAGTGAGTCGGGGCTAGGGAAGCAGTACTTC. The chain is built from TRBV10-1 and TRBJ2-7, with D possibly being TRBD1 (5 bases). Germline V gives CDR1 WNHNN, CDR2 SYGVQD (reference sequence). V was pared by 0 bases and J by 8 bases, with 11 bases between. The CDR3 runs to 13 residues.

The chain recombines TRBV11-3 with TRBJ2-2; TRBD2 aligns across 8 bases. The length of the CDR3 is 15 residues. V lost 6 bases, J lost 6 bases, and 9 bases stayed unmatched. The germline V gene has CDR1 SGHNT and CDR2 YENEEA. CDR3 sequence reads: CASSRHSGMAGELFF. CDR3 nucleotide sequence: TGTGCCAGCAGTCGACATAGCGGGATGGCCGGGGAGCTGTTTTTT.

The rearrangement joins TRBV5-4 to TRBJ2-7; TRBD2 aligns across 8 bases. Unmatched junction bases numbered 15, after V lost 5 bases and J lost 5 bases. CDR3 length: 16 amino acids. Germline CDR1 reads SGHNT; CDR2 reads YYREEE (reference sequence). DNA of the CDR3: TGTGCCAGCAGTCGGGAGGGGTTAGCGGGACCCAACGAGCAGTACTTC. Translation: CASSREGLAGPNEQYF.

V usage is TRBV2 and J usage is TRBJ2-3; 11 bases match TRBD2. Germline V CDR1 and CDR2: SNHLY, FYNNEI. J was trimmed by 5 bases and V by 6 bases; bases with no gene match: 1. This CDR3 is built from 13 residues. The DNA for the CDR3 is TGTGCCAGCAGGACTAGCGGGGTAGATACGCAGTATTTT. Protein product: CASRTSGVDTQYF.

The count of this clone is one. CDR3 nucleotide sequence: TGTGCCACAAAACAGGGGCGAAACACAGATACGCAGTATTTT. Translating gives CATKQGRNTDTQYF. The chain recombines TRBV19 with TRBJ2-3; TRBD1 matches 7 bases. This CDR3 is built from 14 residues. The germline V gene encodes CDR1 LNHDA and CDR2 SQIVND (reference sequence). Unmatched junction bases numbered 9, after V lost 10 bases and J lost 2 bases.

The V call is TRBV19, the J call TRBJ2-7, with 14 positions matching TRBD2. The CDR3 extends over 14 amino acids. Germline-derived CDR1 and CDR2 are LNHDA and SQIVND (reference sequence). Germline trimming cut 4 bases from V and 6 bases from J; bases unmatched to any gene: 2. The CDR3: CASSRGLAGGEQYF. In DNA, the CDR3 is TGTGCCAGTAGTAGAGGACTAGCGGGAGGCGAGCAGTACTTC. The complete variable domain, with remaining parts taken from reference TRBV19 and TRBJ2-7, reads DGGITQSPKYLFRKEGQNVTLSCEQNLNHDAMYWYRQDPGQGLRLIYYSQIVNDFQKGDIAEGYSVSREKKESFPLTVTSAQKNPTAFYLCASSRGLAGGEQYFGPGTRLTVT.

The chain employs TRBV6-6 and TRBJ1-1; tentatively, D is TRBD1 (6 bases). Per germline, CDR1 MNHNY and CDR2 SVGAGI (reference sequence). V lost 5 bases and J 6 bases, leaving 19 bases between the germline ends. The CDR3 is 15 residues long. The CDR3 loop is CASSTDSTARAEAFF. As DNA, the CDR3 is TGTGCCAGCAGTACGGACAGTACCGCTAGGGCTGAAGCTTTCTTT.

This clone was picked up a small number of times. The CDR3 DNA sequence: TGCGCCAGCAGAGCGCAGAACTATGGCTACACCTTC. It translates to CASRAQNYGYTF. V usage is TRBV5-1 and J usage is TRBJ1-2; D is ambiguous. The ends were cut back, 5 bases at V and 2 bases at J, with 7 bases in the middle. The CDR3 covers 12 residues. CDR1 is SGHRS and CDR2 is YFSETQ in the germline V gene.

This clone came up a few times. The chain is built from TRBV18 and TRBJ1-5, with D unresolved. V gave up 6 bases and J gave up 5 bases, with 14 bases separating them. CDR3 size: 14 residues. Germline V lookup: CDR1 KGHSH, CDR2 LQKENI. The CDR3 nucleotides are TGTGCCAGCTCTTCCCAGGCCCGGGATCAGCCCCAGCATTTT. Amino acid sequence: CASSSQARDQPQHF.

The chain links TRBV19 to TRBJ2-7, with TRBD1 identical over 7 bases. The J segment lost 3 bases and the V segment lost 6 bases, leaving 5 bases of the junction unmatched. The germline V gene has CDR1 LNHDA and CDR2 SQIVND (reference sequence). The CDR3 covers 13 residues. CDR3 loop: CASSRTGNYEQYF. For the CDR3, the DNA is TGTGCCAGTAGCCGGACAGGAAACTACGAGCAGTACTTC.

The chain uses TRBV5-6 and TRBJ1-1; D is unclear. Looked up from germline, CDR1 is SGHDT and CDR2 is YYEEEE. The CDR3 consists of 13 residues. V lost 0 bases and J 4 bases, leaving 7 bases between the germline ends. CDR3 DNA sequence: TGTGCCAGCAGCTTGGGCAGGCCCACTGAAGCTTTCTTT. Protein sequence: CASSLGRPTEAFF.

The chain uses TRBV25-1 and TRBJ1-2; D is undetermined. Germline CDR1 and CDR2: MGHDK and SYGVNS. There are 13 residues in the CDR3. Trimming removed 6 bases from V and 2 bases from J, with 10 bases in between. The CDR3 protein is CASSETQNYGYTF. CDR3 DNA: TGTGCCAGCAGCGAAACACAGAACTATGGCTACACCTTC.

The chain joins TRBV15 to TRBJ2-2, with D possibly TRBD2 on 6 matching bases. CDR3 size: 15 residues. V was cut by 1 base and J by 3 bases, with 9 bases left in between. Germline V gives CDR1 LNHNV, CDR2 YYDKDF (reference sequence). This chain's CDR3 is CATSRGGDDTGELFF. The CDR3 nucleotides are TGTGCCACCAGCAGAGGGGGGGATGACACCGGGGAGCTGTTTTTT.

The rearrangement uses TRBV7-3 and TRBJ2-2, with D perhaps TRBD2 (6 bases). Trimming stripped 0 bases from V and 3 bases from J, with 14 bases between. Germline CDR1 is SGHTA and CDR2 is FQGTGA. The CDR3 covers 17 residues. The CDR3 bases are TGTGCCAGCAGCTTAACATTGGGCGGGATTTACACCGGGGAGCTGTTTTTT. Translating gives CASSLTLGGIYTGELFF.